This TCR beta chain comes out of a study of blood T cells in healthy people across ages. Study-wide results and caveats: Donor CMV status, an unknown factor, possibly confounded changes in expanded clonotypes.

It was with a sample-barcoded 5' primer and a J-beta primer mix that a second PCR of roughly 6 to 12 cycles was run. A template-switch adaptor that had 12 random nucleotides put a tag on each cDNA molecule. TCRdb re-derived calls from the 5' RACE reads in MiXCR, one entry per CDR3 protein. The data hold 650,000 to 1,000,000 distinct CDR3 sequences, with around 36% observed a single time. Points on this clonotype: Antigen specificity is unknown.

Researchers report isolating at least 6 million PBMCs per sample. Total RNA amounts of at least 5.5 micrograms were extracted per sample. Material: blood. This TCR was recovered from a young man in good health.

In nucleotides, the CDR3 is TGTGCCACCAGTGATATCGACGACAGTAATCAGCCCCAGCATTTT. Encoded protein: CATSDIDDSNQPQHF. This chain uses TRBV24-1 with TRBJ1-5; D is possibly TRBD1 (5 bases). Germline V CDR1 and CDR2: KGHDR, SFDVKD. The ends were cut back, 3 bases at V and 4 bases at J, with 12 bases in the middle. This CDR3 contains 15 residues.